The 16 T cell receptor beta chains below were found in one sample sequenced in a study of response to subunit inactivated influenza vaccine listed by TCRdb under 2018. The receptor library was made with RT-PCR. Reads for this sample came from an Illumina HiSeq 2500. TCRdb handled the public reads itself, with Q25 trimming in fastp and clone calling in MiXCR, and kept productive beta chains. All rows with the same CDR3 protein become a single entry with the most common DNA and genes. This sample gives a few hundred thousand distinct CDR3 sequences in total; 12% to 15% of them show up just once. The biggest ten clones account for around 10% of the sample. Specimen: PBMCs from blood, collected 11 to 12 days after vaccination. The receptors stem from a man between 45 and 60 years old who received an inactivated influenza vaccine. Donor details come from another sample of the same person, matched by shared clones.

The genes are TRBV5-1 and TRBJ1-4; weak D call: TRBD1 (6 bases). The CDR3 spans 15 residues. From germline, CDR1 is SGHRS and CDR2 YFSETQ. Deletions cut 4 bases from V and 14 bases from J, with 24 bases between. Written as DNA, the CDR3 is TGCGCCAGCAGCCCCGGAGGGGGTTCGGGGGGTGAGCTGTTTTTT. Translated: CASSPGGGSGGELFF.

The CDR3, as DNA: TGTGCCAGCAGTGAAACCGGGACAGGGGGCTATCCCCAGCATTTT. It specifies CASSETGTGGYPQHF. The genes are TRBV12-3 or TRBV12-4 and TRBJ1-5; 12 positions agree with TRBD1. The CDR3 length is 15 residues. With 5 bases clipped from V and 10 bases from J, the junction kept 9 bases outside the gene matches.

This clonotype was found a few times. The chain carries TRBV28 and TRBJ1-5; tentative D call: TRBD1 (5 bases). CDR1 is MDHEN, CDR2 SYDVKM, per germline. The CDR3 length is 13 residues. The ends were cut back, 7 bases at V and 7 bases at J, with 14 bases in the middle. The CDR3: CASTLRGVQPQHF. The CDR3 region has the DNA TGTGCCAGCACCCTTCGGGGGGTGCAGCCCCAGCATTTT.

This clonotype showed up just a few times. The chain uses TRBV5-1 and TRBJ2-7, with 8 bases matching TRBD1. The germline gives CDR1 SGHRS, CDR2 YFSETQ. The CDR3 is 14 amino acids. The ends lost 7 bases at V and 5 bases at J; junction bases unmatched: 11. This chain's CDR3 is CASGGQGARNEQYF. The CDR3 DNA reads as TGCGCCAGCGGCGGACAGGGTGCGCGTAACGAGCAGTACTTC.

V and J are TRBV12-3 or TRBV12-4 and TRBJ2-3, with 7 bases fitting TRBD1. With 5 bases clipped from V and 2 bases from J, the junction kept 16 bases outside the gene matches. The CDR3 extends over 18 amino acids. The CDR3 DNA is TGTGCCAGCAGTACGTGGCGGACAGGAAATATAGACACAGATACGCAGTATTTT. It encodes CASSTWRTGNIDTDTQYF.

The V call is TRBV30, the J call TRBJ2-6; no firm D call. CDR1 is GTSNPN and CDR2 is SVGIG in the germline V gene (reference sequence). This CDR3 contains 14 residues. Deletions cut 1 base from V and 2 bases from J, with 6 bases between. In DNA, the CDR3 is TGTGCCTGGAGTGGTGGGGCTGGGGCCAACGTCCTGACTTTC. It codes for CAWSGGAGANVLTF.

This chain's CDR3 is CASSPSGNNYGYTF. CDR3 nucleotides: TGTGCCAGCAGTCCTAGTGGGAATAACTATGGCTACACCTTC. The chain couples TRBV27 to TRBJ1-2; D gene uncertain. Germline CDR1 and CDR2: MNHEY and SMNVEV (reference sequence). The CDR3 length is 14 residues. V was pared by 5 bases and J by 1 base, with 11 bases between.

The chain employs TRBV25-1 and TRBJ1-1; D unclear. This CDR3 is built from 12 residues. V was cut by 8 bases and J by 5 bases, with 12 bases left in between. CDR1 and CDR2 from the germline V gene are MGHDK and SYGVNS. CDR3 sequence: CASRRPGTEAFF. The CDR3 bases are TGTGCCAGCCGTCGGCCTGGTACTGAAGCTTTCTTT.

This clonotype has at least ten counts. The V gene is TRBV14, the J gene TRBJ2-7, with 7 nucleotides matching TRBD1. The CDR3 contains 14 residues. Germline CDR1 reads SGHDN; CDR2 reads FVKESK. The junction had 5 bases not matched to a gene; V was cut back by 6 bases and J by 0 bases. This CDR3 reads CASRRTGDSYEQYF. CDR3 in DNA: TGTGCCAGCAGGCGGACAGGCGACTCCTACGAGCAGTACTTC.

This clonotype has only a few counts. The V and J genes are TRBV12-3 or TRBV12-4 and TRBJ2-1; 9 bases line up with TRBD2. This CDR3 contains 16 residues. Germline trimming cut 5 bases from V and 7 bases from J; bases unmatched to any gene: 12. In nucleotides, the CDR3 is TGTGCCAGCAGTCCCCCACGGGCGGGGGGGGCTAATGAGCAGTTCTTC. It specifies CASSPPRAGGANEQFF.

The CDR3 region is CASSVDRGRWADTQYF. The DNA for the CDR3 is TGTGCCAGCAGTGTGGACAGGGGGCGGTGGGCAGATACGCAGTATTTT. The chain links TRBV12-3 or TRBV12-4 to TRBJ2-3; the match to TRBD1 covers 11 bases. The J segment lost 4 bases and the V segment lost 5 bases, leaving 8 bases of the junction unmatched. The CDR3 consists of 16 residues.

This clonotype was counted at least ten times. The chain uses TRBV12-3 or TRBV12-4 and TRBJ1-1; maybe TRBD1 (5 bases). The length of the CDR3 is 12 residues. V was clipped by 7 bases and J by 6 bases, with 12 bases between them. The CDR3: CASTQGRAEAFF. The CDR3 region has the DNA TGTGCCAGCACCCAGGGACGGGCTGAAGCTTTCTTT.

This clonotype came up a few times. The gene calls are TRBV12-3 or TRBV12-4 and TRBJ2-4; TRBD1 aligns across 11 bases. V trimming: 2 bases; J trimming: 5 bases; junction bases outside the gene matches: 2. The CDR3 totals 15 residues. The CDR3 loop is CASSLLGQGENIQYF. The CDR3, as DNA: TGTGCCAGCAGTTTATTGGGACAGGGGGAAAACATTCAGTACTTC.

This clonotype was detected a few times. This chain joins TRBV5-4 and TRBJ2-2; D unresolved. V was clipped by 4 bases and J by 6 bases, with 10 bases between them. CDR1 and CDR2 (germline): SGHNT, YYREEE (reference sequence). The CDR3 is made up of 13 amino acids. CDR3 DNA sequence: TGTGCCAGCAGCCCCCAGGACGCCGGGGAGCTGTTTTTT. Residues: CASSPQDAGELFF.

The gene calls are TRBV20-1 and TRBJ2-1, with D perhaps TRBD2 (6 bases). The V end was cut by 5 bases, the J end by 0 bases, with 11 bases between. The CDR3 totals 14 residues. CDR1 is DFQATT, CDR2 SNEGSKA, per germline (reference sequence). This CDR3 reads CSARDWNSYNEQFF. The CDR3 nucleotides are TGCAGTGCTCGGGACTGGAACTCCTACAATGAGCAGTTCTTC.

The table lists this clonotype with many counts. The chain joins TRBV5-6 to TRBJ2-1, with unresolved D. V shed 0 bases and J shed 1 base, with 5 bases lying between them. Germline CDR1 SGHDT, CDR2 YYEEEE. The length of the CDR3 is 14 residues. The CDR3 nucleotides read TGTGCCAGCAGCTTGGCGCGGTCCTACAATGAGCAGTTCTTC. Protein product: CASSLARSYNEQFF. Full variable domain (remainder filled in from reference TRBV5-6 and TRBJ2-1): DAGVTQSPTHLIKTRGQQVTLRCSPKSGHDTVSWYQQALGQGPQFIFQYYEEEERQRGNFPDRFSGHQFPNYSSELNVNALLLGDSALYLCASSLARSYNEQFFGPGTRLTVL.